The 13 T cell receptor beta chains listed next were all sequenced from one sample in a study of blood T cell repertoires in COVID-19. Only in-frame clones appear in the TCRdb table, and some are missing; sequencing was by immunoSEQ multiplex PCR. The table includes some 200,000 clones, approximately 80% detected once. Input material: peripheral blood. All receptors come from a woman in her sixties or seventies with COVID-19, enrolled during active disease.

The chain combines TRBV9 with TRBJ1-5, with D tentatively TRBD1 (6 bases). The CDR3 sequence is 14 residues long. Germline CDR1 SGDLS, CDR2 YYNGEE. The V and J ends lost 3 bases and 4 bases respectively, with 11 bases between them. The CDR3 DNA is TGTGCCAGCAGCGCAGGACAGTTAAATCAGCCCCAGCATTTT. Residues: CASSAGQLNQPQHF.

V gene TRBV21-1 combines with J gene TRBJ1-5. TRBV21-1 is an annotated pseudogene. The CDR3 is 15 residues long. The CDR3: CASSIGGKLRQPQHF. For the CDR3, the DNA is TGTGCCAGCAGCATAGGAGGGAAGTTGAGACAGCCCCAGCATTTT.

In the case of this clone: Within the sample, other DNA sequences also encode this same CDR3. The chain is built from TRBV10-3 and TRBJ1-5; D is uncertain. Germline V gene sequence: CDR1 ENHRY, CDR2 SYGVKD. V gave up 2 bases and J gave up 9 bases, with 14 bases separating them. This CDR3 is built from 14 residues. As DNA, the CDR3 is TGTGCCATCAGTGAGGGCGGAGGGCAAGGGCCCCAGCATTTT. Its translation is CAISEGGGQGPQHF.

The chain recombines TRBV12-3 or TRBV12-4 with TRBJ1-2; 7 positions agree with TRBD1. The V segment lost 8 bases and the J segment 7 bases; nucleotides outside the gene matches: 10. CDR3 length equals 13 residues. The CDR3 DNA sequence: TGTGCCAGCGCGTCGACAGGGACGGGTGGCTACACCTTC. It is translated as CASASTGTGGYTF.

A single count supports this clone. This CDR3 is CASSLLAGEAYEQYF. CDR3 bases: TGTGCCAGCAGCTTACTAGCGGGAGAGGCCTACGAGCAGTACTTC. The genes are TRBV28 and TRBJ2-7, with 11 bases that match TRBD2. CDR3 length equals 15 residues. The V gene end was trimmed by 6 bases and the J gene end by 2 bases; junction bases not matched to a gene: 6. The germline V gene has CDR1 MDHEN and CDR2 SYDVKM.

The chain joins TRBV7-2 to TRBJ2-7; no reliable D call. This CDR3 is built from 13 residues. Germline CDR1 is SGHTA and CDR2 is FQGNSA. V lost 1 base and J 1 base, leaving 5 bases between the germline ends. CDR3 loop: CASSLGVSYEQYF. In nucleotides, the CDR3 is TGTGCCAGCAGCTTAGGAGTTTCCTACGAGCAGTACTTC.

The chain is built from TRBV18 and TRBJ1-1; 7 positions match TRBD1. Trimming at V came to 3 bases and at J to 4 bases, leaving 8 bases not matched to a gene. CDR3 length: 15 amino acids. Per the germline V gene, CDR1 is KGHSH and CDR2 is LQKENI. CDR3: CASSPMTGLGTEAFF. DNA of the CDR3: TGTGCCAGCTCACCGATGACAGGGCTAGGCACTGAAGCTTTCTTT.

V is TRBV15 and J is TRBJ2-7, with 10 bases aligning to TRBD1. The CDR3 consists of 15 residues. J gave up 7 bases and V 2 bases, and 8 bases lay outside the gene matches. Per the germline V gene, CDR1 is LNHNV and CDR2 is YYDKDF (reference sequence). The CDR3 nucleotides are TGTGCCACCAGCAGACCGGGACAGGGGCTTGGGGAGCAGTACTTC. Translation: CATSRPGQGLGEQYF. The full variable domain, rest sourced from reference TRBV15 and TRBJ2-7, is DAMVIQNPRYQVTQFGKPVTLSCSQTLNHNVMYWYQQKSSQAPKLLFHYYDKDFNNEADTPDNFQSRRPNTSFCFLDIRSPGLGDTAMYLCATSRPGQGLGEQYFGPGTRLTVT.

The chain has TRBV9 and TRBJ2-3; 7 positions agree with TRBD2. The V gene end was trimmed by 5 bases and the J gene end by 0 bases; junction bases not matched to a gene: 6. The CDR3 consists of 15 residues. Germline V lookup: CDR1 SGDLS, CDR2 YYNGEE. CDR3 in amino acids: CASRKSGTSTDTQYF. CDR3 DNA sequence: TGTGCCAGCAGAAAAAGCGGGACGAGCACAGATACGCAGTATTTT.

The rearrangement joins TRBV19 to TRBJ2-1, with 9 bases lining up with TRBD2. Germline loops: CDR1 LNHDA, CDR2 SQIVND (reference sequence). The V segment lost 3 bases and the J segment 10 bases; nucleotides outside the gene matches: 4. The CDR3 is made up of 13 amino acids. The CDR3 spells CASSMGLAGEQFF. The CDR3 DNA sequence: TGTGCCAGTAGTATGGGACTAGCAGGCGAGCAGTTCTTC.

The genes are TRBV19 and TRBJ1-1, with a possible D match to TRBD1 (6 bases). Germline CDR1 is LNHDA and CDR2 is SQIVND (reference sequence). CDR3 length: 15 residues. V dropped 5 bases and J dropped 0 bases, with 13 bases sitting between them. The CDR3: CASSPTGFMNTEAFF. For the CDR3, the DNA is TGTGCCAGTAGTCCAACAGGGTTTATGAACACTGAAGCTTTCTTT.

The rearrangement links TRBV29-1 to TRBJ1-5; 10 bases agree with TRBD1. Germline CDR1 is SQVTM and CDR2 is ANQGSEA. The junction had 5 bases not matched to a gene; V was cut back by 6 bases and J by 6 bases. This CDR3 comprises 13 residues. In DNA form, the CDR3 reads TGCAGCGTAACCCGGGACAGGGGTCAGCCCCAGCATTTT. It translates to CSVTRDRGQPQHF.

There are a few counts of this clone. The chain has TRBV15 and TRBJ1-5; 10 nucleotides line up with TRBD1. The CDR3 covers 19 residues. V lost 1 base and J lost 4; bases outside the gene matches: 13. Germline V gives CDR1 LNHNV, CDR2 YYDKDF (reference sequence). DNA of the CDR3: TGTGCCACCAGCAGAGTAGGGGGCCCCGGGACAGGGGTGAATCAGCCCCAGCATTTT. Amino acid sequence: CATSRVGGPGTGVNQPQHF.